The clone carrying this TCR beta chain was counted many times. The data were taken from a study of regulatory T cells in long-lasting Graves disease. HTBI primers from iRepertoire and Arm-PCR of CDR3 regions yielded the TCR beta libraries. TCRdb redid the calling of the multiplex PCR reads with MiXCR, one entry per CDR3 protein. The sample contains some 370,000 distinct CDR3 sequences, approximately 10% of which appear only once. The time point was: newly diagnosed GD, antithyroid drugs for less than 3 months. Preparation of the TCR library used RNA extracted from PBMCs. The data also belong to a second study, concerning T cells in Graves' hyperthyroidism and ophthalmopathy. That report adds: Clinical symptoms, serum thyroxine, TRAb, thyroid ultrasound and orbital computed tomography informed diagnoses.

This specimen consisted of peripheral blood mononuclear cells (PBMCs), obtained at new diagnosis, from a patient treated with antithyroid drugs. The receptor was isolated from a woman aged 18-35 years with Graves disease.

In DNA form, the CDR3 reads TGTGCCAGTAGTATAGATGGCGGGGGCGCGGATGGCTACACCTTC. Translated: CASSIDGGGADGYTF. The chain joins TRBV19 to TRBJ1-2; maybe TRBD1 (6 bases). Germline assignment: CDR1 LNHDA and CDR2 SQIVND (reference sequence). V was shortened by 0 bases and J by 6 bases, with 14 bases between the two germline ends. This CDR3 is built from 15 residues.